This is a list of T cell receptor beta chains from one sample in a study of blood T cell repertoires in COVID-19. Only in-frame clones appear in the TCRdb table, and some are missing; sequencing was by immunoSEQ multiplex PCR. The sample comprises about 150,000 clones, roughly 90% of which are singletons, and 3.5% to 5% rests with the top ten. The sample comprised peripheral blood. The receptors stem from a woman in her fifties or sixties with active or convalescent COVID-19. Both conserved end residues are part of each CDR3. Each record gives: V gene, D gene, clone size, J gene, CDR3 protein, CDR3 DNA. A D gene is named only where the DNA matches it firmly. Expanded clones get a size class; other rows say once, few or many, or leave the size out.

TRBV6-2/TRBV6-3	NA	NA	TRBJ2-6	CASSYGSSGANVLTF	TGTGCCAGCAGTTACGGCAGCTCTGGGGCCAACGTCCTGACTTTC
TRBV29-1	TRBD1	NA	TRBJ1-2	CSVGTDRGARGYTF	TGCAGCGTTGGTACCGACAGGGGGGCTAGAGGCTACACCTTC
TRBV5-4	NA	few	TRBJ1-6	CASSAGSPLHF	TGTGCCAGCAGCGCGGGTTCACCCCTCCACTTT
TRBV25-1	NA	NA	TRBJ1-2	CASSPRPSGSYGYTF	TGTGCCAGCAGTCCCCGCCCGTCAGGAAGCTATGGCTACACCTTC
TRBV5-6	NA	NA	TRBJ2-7	CASSVVGVGDEQYF	TGTGCCAGCAGCGTGGTCGGTGTAGGGGACGAGCAGTACTTC
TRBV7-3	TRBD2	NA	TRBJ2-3	CASSSQRGDDTDTQYF	TGTGCCAGCAGCTCCCAACGGGGGGACGACACAGATACGCAGTATTTT
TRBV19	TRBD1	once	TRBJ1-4	CASRDRGLSNEKLFF	TGTGCCAGCCGGGACAGGGGGCTGAGTAATGAAAAACTGTTTTTT
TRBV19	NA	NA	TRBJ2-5	CASSIVGGDGTQYF	TGTGCCAGTAGTATAGTTGGAGGGGACGGGACCCAGTACTTC
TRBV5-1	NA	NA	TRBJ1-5	CASSSRPSQPQHF	TGCGCCAGCAGTTCTAGGCCTTCTCAGCCCCAGCATTTT
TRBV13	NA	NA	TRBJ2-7	CASSLGRAHYYSYEQYF	TGTGCCAGCAGCTTAGGCAGGGCCCATTACTACTCCTACGAGCAGTACTTC
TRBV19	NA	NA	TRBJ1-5	CASSPRPWTALGQPQHF	TGTGCCAGTAGTCCGAGGCCATGGACAGCCCTCGGGCAGCCCCAGCATTTT
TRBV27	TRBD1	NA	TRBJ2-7	CASSRGQGGRYEQYF	TGTGCCAGCAGTAGAGGACAGGGAGGTAGGTACGAGCAGTACTTC
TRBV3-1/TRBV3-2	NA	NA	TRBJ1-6	CASSQDRGFNSPLHF	TGTGCCAGCAGCCAAGATCGGGGGTTTAATTCACCCCTCCACTTT
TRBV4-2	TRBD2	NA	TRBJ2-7	CASSQILAGGQTYEQYF	TGTGCCAGCAGCCAAATTCTAGCGGGGGGGCAAACCTACGAGCAGTACTTC
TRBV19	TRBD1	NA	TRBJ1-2	CASSLDRLNYGYTF	TGTGCCAGTAGCTTGGACAGGCTTAACTATGGCTACACCTTC
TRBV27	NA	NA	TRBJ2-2	CASSLEETGELFF	TGTGCCAGCAGTTTAGAGGAGACCGGGGAGCTGTTTTTT
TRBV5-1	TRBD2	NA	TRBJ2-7	CASSLERGGEQYF	TGCGCCAGCAGCTTGGAGCGGGGTGGTGAGCAGTACTTC
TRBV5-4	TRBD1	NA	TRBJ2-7	CASSQISGTGGDEQYF	TGTGCCAGCAGCCAGATTTCCGGGACAGGGGGTGACGAGCAGTACTTC
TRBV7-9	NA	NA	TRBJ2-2	CASSEETGYAGELFF	TGTGCCAGCAGCGAAGAAACAGGATACGCCGGGGAGCTGTTTTTT
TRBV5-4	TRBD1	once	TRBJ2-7	CASSLRDRQDEQYF	TGTGCCAGCAGCTTGAGGGACAGGCAGGACGAGCAGTACTTC
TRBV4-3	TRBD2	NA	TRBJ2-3	CASSQLAGARSTDTQYF	TGCGCCAGCAGCCAGCTAGCGGGGGCCCGGAGCACAGATACGCAGTATTTT
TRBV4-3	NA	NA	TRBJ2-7	CASSQDRGAYEQYF	TGCGCCAGCAGCCAAGACAGGGGAGCCTACGAGCAGTACTTC
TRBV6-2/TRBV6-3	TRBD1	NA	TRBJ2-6	CASSYHPGTGLSGANVLTF	TGTGCCAGCAGTTATCACCCTGGGACAGGGCTCTCTGGGGCCAACGTCCTGACTTTC
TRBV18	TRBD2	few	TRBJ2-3	CASSPQRGYADTQYF	TGTGCCAGCTCACCACAGCGGGGGTACGCAGATACGCAGTATTTT
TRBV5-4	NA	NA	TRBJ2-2	CASSLAPVNTGELFF	TGTGCCAGCAGCTTGGCTCCAGTGAACACCGGGGAGCTGTTTTTT
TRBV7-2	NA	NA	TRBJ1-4	CASSLGGGRDEKLFF	TGTGCCAGCAGCTTAGGGGGGGGAAGGGATGAAAAACTGTTTTTT
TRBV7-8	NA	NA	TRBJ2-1	CASSRPDRDEQFF	TGTGCCAGCAGCCGACCGGACAGAGATGAGCAGTTCTTC
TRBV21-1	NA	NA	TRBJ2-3	CASSPQWPFGQGADTQYF	NA
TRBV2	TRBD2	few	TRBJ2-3	CASRAGLAAHTQYF	TGTGCCAGCAGGGCGGGACTAGCGGCCCACACGCAGTATTTT
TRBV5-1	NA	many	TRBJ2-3	CASSLQGTSGTDTQYF	TGCGCCAGCAGCTTACAGGGTACCTCTGGCACAGATACGCAGTATTTT
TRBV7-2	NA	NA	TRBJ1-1	CASSLMGPEAFF	TGTGCCAGCAGCTTAATGGGGCCTGAAGCTTTCTTT
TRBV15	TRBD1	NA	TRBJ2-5	CATRRQGAQETQYF	TGTGCCACCAGAAGACAGGGGGCCCAGGAGACCCAGTACTTC